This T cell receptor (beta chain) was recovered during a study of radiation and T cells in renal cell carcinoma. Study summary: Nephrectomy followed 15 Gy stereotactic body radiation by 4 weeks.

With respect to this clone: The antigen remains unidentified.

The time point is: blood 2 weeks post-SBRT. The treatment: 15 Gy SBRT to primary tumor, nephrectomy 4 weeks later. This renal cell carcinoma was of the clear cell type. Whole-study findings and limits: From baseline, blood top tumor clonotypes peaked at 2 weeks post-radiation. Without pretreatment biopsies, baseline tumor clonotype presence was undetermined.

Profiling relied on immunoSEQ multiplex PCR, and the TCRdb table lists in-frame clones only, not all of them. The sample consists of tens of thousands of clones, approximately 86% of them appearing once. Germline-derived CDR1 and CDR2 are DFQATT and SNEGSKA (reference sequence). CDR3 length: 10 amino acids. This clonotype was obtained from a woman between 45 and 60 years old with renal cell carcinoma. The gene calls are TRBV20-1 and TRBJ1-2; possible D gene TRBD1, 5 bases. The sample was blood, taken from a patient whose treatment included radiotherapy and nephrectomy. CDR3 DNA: TGCAGCCCACAGGAGGATGGCTACACCTTC. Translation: CSPQEDGYTF.